This T cell receptor beta chain was captured in a study of T and B cells in COVID-19 patients. Study summary: Critical illness requiring mechanical ventilation or extracorporeal membrane oxygenation affected three fifths of the roughly 20 active-infection patients. Whole-study results and caveats: Symptomatic-phase blood samples from mildly ill patients and early samples from severe cases were scarce.

Multiplex PCR with BIOMED2 TRB-A/B primer pools amplified TRB rearrangements. TCRdb used MiXCR to reprocess the multiplex PCR reads, holding one entry per CDR3 protein. The sample carries 4,000 to 6,000 distinct CDR3 sequences, about 25% recorded once. V gave up 8 bases and J gave up 3 bases; unmatched junction bases: 11. CDR3 length equals 15 residues. CDR1 MGHDK and CDR2 SYGVNS come from the germline V gene. Note on this clonotype: Its cognate antigen is unknown.

Blood genomic DNA input for TRB amplification was about 240-550 ng. This clonotype was obtained from a human donor with active COVID-19. Sequencing was carried out using blood. The chain combines TRBV25-1 with TRBJ2-7; 9 bases map to TRBD1. The CDR3 is CASQGSSDRGYEQYF. In nucleotides, the CDR3 is TGTGCCAGCCAAGGTTCGTCGGACAGGGGCTACGAGCAGTACTTC.